These T cell receptor beta chains were read from a single sample in a study of blood T cells in healthy people across ages. TCRdb re-called the 5' RACE reads through MiXCR, storing one row per CDR3 protein. Among fewer than 900,000 distinct CDR3 sequences listed, roughly 41% were seen once. Input material: blood. These receptors were collected from a woman aged 55 to 70 in good health. Each CDR3 is given without its conserved first and last residue.

V gene	J gene	CDR3 protein
TRBV7-8	TRBJ1-5	ASSPYIGGDGDQPQH
TRBV4-3	TRBJ2-5	ASSQDRTGSGETQY
TRBV6-2/TRBV6-3	TRBJ1-5	ASSLPHGNQPQH
TRBV29-1	TRBJ1-2	SVELGGAKDYGYT
TRBV5-1	TRBJ2-7	ASSLEGSSAYEQY
TRBV5-6	TRBJ2-7	ASKSLYEQY
TRBV3-1	TRBJ2-7	ASSQASGGSYEQY
TRBV14	TRBJ1-1	ASSQDSVGSAEAF
TRBV20-1	TRBJ1-2	SARGTGVDYGYT
TRBV30	TRBJ1-4	AWSVGTGGEEKLF
TRBV3-1	TRBJ1-6	ASSHTQGGSPLH
TRBV20-1	TRBJ2-7	SAAPSSYEQY
TRBV29-1	TRBJ2-6	SIGDNVSGANVLT
TRBV7-2	TRBJ2-6	ASSQISSGANVLT
TRBV7-2	TRBJ2-1	ASSLAGTAYNEQF
TRBV12-3/TRBV12-4	TRBJ2-5	ASSFRVRETQY
TRBV7-9	TRBJ1-2	ASSFEQANYGYT
TRBV7-2	TRBJ2-5	ASSPGVAQETQY
TRBV19	TRBJ2-7	ASSRAVSSYEQY
TRBV12-3/TRBV12-4	.	ASSPALYEQY
TRBV11-2	.	ASSYSGLGETQF
TRBV20-1	.	SARDGLAGGSTLPEQY
TRBV29-1	TRBJ2-6	GVNGPSGANVLT
TRBV12-3/TRBV12-4	.	ASSPLSEYNEQY
TRBV2	TRBJ2-5	AIPLSGSRETQY